Listed below are T cell receptor beta chains from one sample, sequenced in a study of STAT5B mutations in CD4+ large granular lymphocyte leukemia. TCRdb's table, derived via immunoSEQ multiplex PCR, lists solely in-frame clones and lacks some. Among roughly 48,000 clones listed, about 70% were seen once. Input material: CD4+ T cells from blood buffy coats. These TCRs come from a human donor in good health. Both conserved end residues are part of each CDR3. A D gene is named only where the DNA matches it firmly. Clone size is shown for a subset of rows, as once, few, many or a class of expanded clone.

v_gene	abundance	j_gene	d_gene	CDR3aa	CDR3nt
TRBV19	.	TRBJ1-4	.	CASSISPQAVFGKLFF	TGTGCCAGTAGCATTTCTCCACAGGCCGTTTTTGGAAAACTGTTTTTT
TRBV2	.	TRBJ2-1	.	CASKVVGGEQFF	TGTGCCAGCAAAGTGGTAGGGGGTGAGCAGTTCTTC
TRBV7-9	.	TRBJ2-2	TRBD1	CASSASGTGNTGELFF	TGTGCCAGCAGCGCCTCCGGGACAGGGAACACCGGGGAGCTGTTTTTT
TRBV11-2	.	TRBJ2-5	.	CASSPWTQRETQYF	TGTGCCAGCAGCCCTTGGACCCAGCGGGAGACCCAGTACTTC
TRBV27	.	TRBJ1-1	.	CASSSGTSNTEAFF	TGTGCCAGCAGTTCTGGGACCTCGAACACTGAAGCTTTCTTT
TRBV30	.	TRBJ2-5	.	CAWSLDQETQYF	TGTGCCTGGAGTCTGGACCAAGAGACCCAGTACTTC
TRBV28	.	TRBJ1-6	.	CASSFSGARSPLHF	TGTGCCAGCAGTTTTTCGGGGGCGCGATCACCCCTCCACTTT
TRBV7-6	.	TRBJ2-1	.	CASSLDTDNEQFF	TGTGCCAGCAGCTTAGATACAGACAATGAGCAGTTCTTC
TRBV19	.	TRBJ1-5	TRBD1	CASSTTGGNQPQHF	TGTGCCAGTAGTACCACAGGGGGCAATCAGCCCCAGCATTTT
TRBV30	few	TRBJ2-2	.	CAWSDPGQGNTGELFF	TGTGCCTGGAGTGACCCCGGGCAGGGGAACACCGGGGAGCTGTTTTTT
TRBV5-1	.	TRBJ2-1	TRBD2	CASSLLAGGGNEQFF	TGCGCCAGCAGCTTACTAGCGGGGGGTGGCAATGAGCAGTTCTTC
TRBV11-2	once	TRBJ2-5	.	CASSGAREGETQYF	TGTGCCAGCAGCGGAGCCAGGGAAGGAGAGACCCAGTACTTC
TRBV18	.	TRBJ1-5	TRBD1	CASSQTQPGQGHQPQHF	TGTGCCAGCTCACAAACGCAACCGGGACAGGGTCATCAGCCCCAGCATTTT
TRBV7-8	.	TRBJ2-2	.	CASSLAGGGGAIGGELFF	TGTGCCAGCAGCTTAGCCGGAGGGGGGGGCGCGATTGGCGGGGAGCTGTTTTTT
TRBV18	.	TRBJ2-3	.	CASSLSSSTDTQYF	TGTGCCAGCTCCCTGAGTTCTAGCACAGATACGCAGTATTTT
TRBV19	few	TRBJ2-6	.	CASSMGHLISGANVLTF	TGTGCCAGTAGTATGGGGCACCTGATCTCTGGGGCCAACGTCCTGACTTTC
TRBV7-9	.	TRBJ2-7	TRBD2	CASSGSGTSEQYF	TGTGCCAGCAGCGGATCCGGGACTAGCGAGCAGTACTTC
TRBV7-8	.	TRBJ1-1	.	CASSLARTAYTEAFF	TGTGCCAGCAGCTTAGCTCGGACAGCGTACACTGAAGCTTTCTTT
TRBV2	.	TRBJ2-3	TRBD2	CASTGIAGVTDTQYF	TGTGCCAGCACCGGGATAGCGGGGGTAACAGATACGCAGTATTTT
TRBV6-1	.	TRBJ2-2	.	CASSETRTTGELFF	TGTGCCAGCAGTGAAACGCGTACAACCGGGGAGCTGTTTTTT
TRBV29-1	.	TRBJ2-2	.	CSVERPDNTGELFF	TGCAGCGTTGAAAGGCCGGATAACACCGGGGAGCTGTTTTTT
TRBV30	.	TRBJ2-1	.	CAWSPGPHNEQFF	TGTGCCTGGAGCCCGGGGCCCCACAATGAGCAGTTCTTC
TRBV7-9	.	TRBJ2-7	.	CASSLNPGRSYEQYF	TGTGCCAGCAGCTTAAACCCGGGACGCTCCTACGAGCAGTACTTC
TRBV30	few	TRBJ1-5	TRBD1	CAWKGQGGEAQHF	TGTGCCTGGAAGGGACAGGGTGGTGAGGCCCAGCATTTT
TRBV27	.	TRBJ1-5	.	CASSIRINQPQHF	TGTGCCAGCAGCATCAGGATCAATCAGCCCCAGCATTTT
TRBV6-1	few	TRBJ2-1	.	CASSVSGTQSSYNEQFF	TGTGCCAGCAGTGTTTCCGGGACCCAGAGCTCCTACAATGAGCAGTTCTTC
TRBV25-1	once	TRBJ1-2	TRBD1	CASQGAGPYYGYTF	TGTGCCAGCCAGGGGGCAGGGCCCTACTATGGCTACACCTTC
TRBV6-6	.	TRBJ1-1	.	CASSRDAMNTEAFF	TGTGCCAGCAGTCGGGACGCTATGAACACTGAAGCTTTCTTT
TRBV27	.	TRBJ2-1	.	CASSLKGGWNEQFF	TGTGCCAGCAGTTTAAAGGGGGGGTGGAATGAGCAGTTCTTC
TRBV6-6	.	TRBJ2-7	.	CASRQGGDEQYF	TGTGCCAGCAGACAGGGTGGGGACGAGCAGTACTTC
TRBV7-9	.	TRBJ1-2	.	CASSRASNYGYTF	TGTGCCAGCAGCCGAGCCTCTAACTATGGCTACACCTTC
TRBV28	.	TRBJ1-2	.	CASRPQGDHGYTF	TGTGCCAGCCGTCCTCAGGGAGATCATGGCTACACCTTC
TRBV5-5	.	TRBJ2-1	.	CASSLSLSEGLDEQFF	TGTGCCAGCAGCTTGTCTCTTTCAGAAGGATTGGATGAGCAGTTCTTC
TRBV9	.	TRBJ2-2	TRBD2	CASSVGGGAAGELFF	TGTGCCAGCAGCGTAGGCGGGGGGGCCGCCGGGGAGCTGTTTTTT
TRBV18	.	TRBJ2-5	.	CASSPGPAETQYF	TGTGCCAGCTCACCAGGCCCAGCAGAGACCCAGTACTTC
TRBV6-5	.	TRBJ2-2	.	CASRSPGLTTGELFF	TGTGCCAGCAGATCGCCGGGACTGACAACCGGGGAGCTGTTTTTT
TRBV4-2	.	TRBJ2-3	.	CASSQDARGRDTQYF	TGTGCCAGCAGCCAAGATGCCCGGGGGCGAGATACGCAGTATTTT
TRBV29-1	.	TRBJ1-2	TRBD1	CSVMTGTDYGYTF	TGCAGCGTGATGACCGGGACAGACTATGGCTACACCTTC
TRBV9	.	TRBJ2-1	.	CASSGIHNEQFF	TGTGCCAGCAGCGGAATACACAATGAGCAGTTCTTC
TRBV19	.	TRBJ1-4	.	CASSSNAQGPNEKLFF	TGTGCCAGTAGTTCCAACGCACAGGGACCTAATGAAAAACTGTTTTTT
TRBV6-1	medium-sized	TRBJ1-6	.	CASSVERNSPLHF	TGTGCCAGTTCGGTTGAGAGGAATTCACCCCTCCACTTT
TRBV7-2	.	TRBJ1-2	TRBD1	CASSTRTGGEVQGYTF	TGTGCCAGCAGCACTCGGACAGGGGGCGAAGTCCAGGGCTACACCTTC
TRBV18	.	TRBJ2-1	TRBD2	CASSPTSGGNNEQFF	TGTGCCAGCTCACCAACTAGCGGGGGGAACAATGAGCAGTTCTTC
TRBV7-7	.	TRBJ2-2	TRBD2	CASSLERGENGELFF	TGTGCTAGCAGCTTAGAGCGGGGGGAGAACGGGGAGCTGTTTTTT
TRBV6-5	few	TRBJ2-6	.	CASSYGSGANVLTF	TGTGCCAGCAGTTACGGCTCTGGGGCCAACGTCCTGACTTTC
TRBV7-9	.	TRBJ1-6	TRBD1	CASSFGTGSSSNSPLHF	TGTGCCAGCAGCTTCGGGACAGGGTCCTCGAGTAATTCACCCCTCCACTTT
TRBV21-1	.	TRBJ2-1	.	CASSLFLSVLTYNEQFF	TGTGCCAGCAGCTTATTTCTTAGCGTGTTGACCTACAATGAGCAGTTCTTC
TRBV15	.	TRBJ1-2	TRBD1	CATSSPSEGARGYTF	TGTGCCACCAGCAGTCCATCTGAGGGGGCGCGTGGCTACACCTTC
TRBV18	.	TRBJ1-2	.	CASSPSAGLNGYTF	TGTGCCAGCTCACCCTCGGCGGGACTCAATGGCTACACCTTC
TRBV28	.	TRBJ2-3	.	CASSFYGTDTQYF	TGTGCCAGCAGTTTCTACGGCACAGATACGCAGTATTTT
TRBV4-2	few	TRBJ2-5	TRBD1	CASSQGQGSETQYF	TGTGCCAGCAGCCAAGGACAGGGTAGCGAGACCCAGTACTTC
TRBV7-2	once	TRBJ2-1	TRBD2	CASSAGRPAGVEQFF	TGTGCCAGCAGCGCCGGGCGGCCAGCGGGGGTGGAGCAGTTCTTC
TRBV5-5	.	TRBJ1-1	.	CASSLPGAFGTEAFF	TGTGCCAGCAGCTTGCCCGGGGCCTTCGGCACTGAAGCTTTCTTT
TRBV29-1	.	TRBJ2-5	.	CSVDKTGRRETQYF	TGCAGCGTGGATAAGACGGGGAGGAGAGAGACCCAGTACTTC
TRBV6-5	.	TRBJ2-6	TRBD1	CASRPQGAGANVLTF	TGTGCCAGCAGGCCCCAGGGGGCTGGGGCCAACGTCCTGACTTTC